This T cell receptor (beta chain) was captured in a study of T-cell memory formation after mild COVID-19. Study-wide context: Among the donors, TCR clusters were largely specific to each donor.

This clonotype appeared a few times. Its antigen is still unknown. This CDR3 contains 13 residues. Trimming took off 3 bases at V and 6 bases at J, with 10 bases between the two ends. Germline V CDR1 and CDR2: SGHKS, YYEKEE (reference sequence). Study-wide results and caveats: Day 15 to 85 contractors were CD4/CD8 balanced; later expanders leaned CD4+.

TCRdb called the 5' RACE reads again in MiXCR, with one record for every CDR3 protein. The table lists roughly 340,000 distinct CDR3 sequences, 15% to 20% of them singletons. This chain connects TRBV5-5 to TRBJ2-1; D is unresolved. Sample: PBMCs or a T cell subset sorted from them (not recorded which). The sequence came from a man aged 18 to 29 who had mild COVID-19 (a few samples of this study predate the infection). Cell type and time point are not known. The chain's CDR3 is CASSSRALNEQFF. The CDR3 DNA reads TGTGCCAGCAGCTCCCGGGCCCTCAATGAGCAGTTCTTC.